This TCR beta chain is from a study of CD8 T cells in Susac syndrome. Study results and limitations: A relatively small number of individuals underwent TCR sequencing and HLA analysis.

Trimming removed 6 bases at V and 3 bases at J, with 9 bases between. The CDR3 totals 12 residues. Germline V lookup: CDR1 SNHLY, CDR2 FYNNEI. With respect to this clonotype: Its antigen is not identified.

Treatment-naive patients with stable or active relapsing-remitting disease served as multiple sclerosis controls. TEMRA cells were FACS-enriched, with CD8+ and CD4+ T cells isolated negatively. The RNA input was about 0.45 to 1 ug, and it was reverse transcribed with random hexamers. It was immunoSEQ multiplex PCR that amplified TCR beta CDR3 across 54 Vbeta and 13 Jbeta. One entry per CDR3 protein results from TCRdb running MiXCR on the immunoSEQ multiplex PCR reads. The sample consists of some 170,000 distinct CDR3 sequences, roughly 94% of them appearing once. The sequence derives from a human donor with multiple sclerosis. The sample was CD4+ T cells from PBMCs. The genes are TRBV2 and TRBJ2-7; no clear D. The CDR3 DNA reads as TGTGCCAGCAGACCCGACTTCTACGAGCAGTACTTC. This sequence encodes CASRPDFYEQYF. Together with reference TRBV2 and TRBJ2-7, the CDR3 gives the full variable domain: EPEVTQTPSHQVTQMGQEVILRCVPISNHLYFYWYRQILGQKVEFLVSFYNNEISEKSEIFDDQFSVERPDGSNFTLKIRSTKLEDSAMYFCASRPDFYEQYFGPGTRLTVT.